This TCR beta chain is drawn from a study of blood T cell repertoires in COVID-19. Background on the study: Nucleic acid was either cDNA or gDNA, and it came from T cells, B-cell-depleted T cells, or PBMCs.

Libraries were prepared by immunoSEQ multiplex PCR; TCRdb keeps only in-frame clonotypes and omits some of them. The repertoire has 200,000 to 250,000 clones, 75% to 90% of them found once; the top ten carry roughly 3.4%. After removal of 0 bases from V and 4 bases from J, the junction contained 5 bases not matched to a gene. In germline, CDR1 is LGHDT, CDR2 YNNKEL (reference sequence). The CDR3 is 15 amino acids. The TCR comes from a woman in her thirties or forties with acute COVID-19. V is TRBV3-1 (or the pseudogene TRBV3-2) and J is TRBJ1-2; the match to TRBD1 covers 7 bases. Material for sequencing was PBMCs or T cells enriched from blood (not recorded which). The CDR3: CASSQDRQGGYGYTF. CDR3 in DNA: TGTGCCAGCAGCCAAGATCGGCAGGGGGGCTATGGCTACACCTTC.